Shown below are 24 T cell receptor beta chains from a single sample sequenced in a study of blood T cell repertoires in COVID-19. Only in-frame clones appear in the TCRdb table, and some are missing; sequencing was by immunoSEQ multiplex PCR. The profile shows 35,000 to 45,000 clones, over 75% of them singletons. Sequences were obtained from peripheral blood. These receptors were obtained from a human donor in a cohort sampled during active COVID-19.

The chain couples TRBV27 to TRBJ2-1, with D maybe TRBD2 (5 bases). Germline assignment: CDR1 MNHEY and CDR2 SMNVEV (reference sequence). There are 13 residues in the CDR3. Between the trimmed V and J ends, which lost 3 bases and 4 bases, there was a span of 7 bases. The CDR3 here is CASSLTGYNEQFF. CDR3 sequence (DNA): TGTGCCAGCAGTTTGACGGGGTACAATGAGCAGTTCTTC.

This clone appeared a single time. The chain links TRBV5-4 to TRBJ2-2; maybe TRBD1 (6 bases). The V and J ends lost 3 bases and 8 bases respectively, with 8 bases between them. CDR1 is SGHNT and CDR2 is YYREEE in the germline V gene (reference sequence). There are 12 residues in the CDR3. DNA for the CDR3: TGTGCCAGCAGCTACAGGGAAGGGGAGCTGTTTTTT. Translated, it gives CASSYREGELFF.

This rearrangement joins TRBV3-1 (or the pseudogene TRBV3-2) to TRBJ1-2; D might be TRBD1 (5 bases). The CDR3 consists of 15 residues. Germline V gives CDR1 LGHDT, CDR2 YNNKEL (reference sequence). V was pared by 1 base and J by 5 bases, with 14 bases between. The CDR3 DNA reads as TGTGCCAGCAGCCAAGGCGGAGGAGGGGTATATGGCTACACCTTC. Translated, it gives CASSQGGGGVYGYTF.

The sample holds a few counts of this clone. The rearrangement links TRBV3-1 (or the pseudogene TRBV3-2) to TRBJ1-1; D ambiguous. Germline V gene sequence: CDR1 LGHDT, CDR2 YNNKEL (reference sequence). The CDR3 is 12 residues long. Trimming stripped 1 base from V and 10 bases from J, with 10 bases between. The CDR3 bases are TGTGCCAGCAGCCAAGGAGGAGGTGGAGCTTTCTTT. This translates into CASSQGGGGAFF.

The sample holds a few counts of this clone. An end of the junction does not agree with germline; a read error may underlie this. The chain couples TRBV7-2 to TRBJ2-3; 10 bases agree with TRBD2. The CDR3 covers 15 residues. Germline CDR1 is SGHTA and CDR2 is FQGNSA. CDR3 region: CASSLAGAGADTQYF. The CDR3 DNA is TGTGCCAGCAGCCTAGCGGGGGCCGGGGCAGATACGCAGTATTTT.

The chain joins TRBV19 to TRBJ2-1; possibly TRBD2 for D (6 bases). This CDR3 has 16 amino acids. Germline assignment: CDR1 LNHDA and CDR2 SQIVND (reference sequence). V was pared by 6 bases and J by 5 bases, with 20 bases between. In DNA form, the CDR3 reads TGTGCCAGTAGCCGATTGGGGTCTAGCGCCCACAATGAGCAGTTCTTC. This gives the protein CASSRLGSSAHNEQFF.

This clone came up once. V and J are TRBV20-1 and TRBJ1-1; tentatively, D is TRBD1 (5 bases). The CDR3 has 15 amino acids. The V gene lost 3 bases and the J gene lost 0 bases, with 14 bases spanning the gap. Germline-derived CDR1 and CDR2 are DFQATT and SNEGSKA (reference sequence). The CDR3 here is CSASSRGGVNTEAFF. The CDR3, as DNA: TGCAGTGCTAGTTCGCGGGGCGGGGTGAACACTGAAGCTTTCTTT.

The chain couples TRBV2 to TRBJ1-5; 7 bases align to TRBD1. V trimming: 3 bases; J trimming: 7 bases; junction bases outside the gene matches: 6. The CDR3 consists of 14 residues. The germline CDR1 and CDR2 sequences are SNHLY and FYNNEI. CDR3 bases: TGTGCCAGCAGTGAGGGGCAGGGGGAACAGCCCCAGCATTTT. Protein sequence: CASSEGQGEQPQHF.

The chain uses TRBV5-6 and TRBJ1-2; D call uncertain. The CDR3 runs 13 residues. V was shortened by 0 bases and J by 7 bases, with 10 bases between the two germline ends. CDR1 is SGHDT and CDR2 is YYEEEE in the germline V gene. The DNA of the CDR3 is TGTGCCAGCAGCTTGGGACAACGGCGTGGCTACACCTTC. Translating gives CASSLGQRRGYTF.

As DNA, the CDR3 is TGTGCCAGCAGCCAAGCAGGGGCAGGCGGCGAGCAGTACTTC. Translating gives CASSQAGAGGEQYF. The chain uses TRBV4-2 and TRBJ2-7; a possible D gene is TRBD1 (6 bases). V lost 1 base and J 6 bases, leaving 13 bases between the germline ends. Germline CDR1 is LGHNA and CDR2 is YNFKEQ. The CDR3 is made up of 14 amino acids.

This clone was observed a handful of times. The genes are TRBV28 and TRBJ2-3; D is undetermined. The CDR3 spans 15 residues. CDR1 and CDR2 from the germline V gene are MDHEN and SYDVKM. Trimming pared 5 bases from V and 7 bases from J, leaving 19 bases between. The chain's CDR3 is CASSPHEVPPNTQYF. The CDR3 DNA follows: TGTGCCAGCAGTCCACACGAGGTCCCCCCCAATACGCAGTATTTT.

The chain carries TRBV24-1 and TRBJ2-2; 7 bases agree with TRBD1. The CDR3 loop spans 17 amino acids. J gave up 0 bases and V 2 bases, and 5 bases lay outside the gene matches. Germline CDR1 and CDR2: KGHDR and SFDVKD. As DNA, the CDR3 is TGTGCCACCAGTGATTCCTCCGGGACAGCGAACACCGGGGAGCTGTTTTTT. This translates into CATSDSSGTANTGELFF.

Remarks on this clone: The sample has other DNA sequences that encode this CDR3 too. The chain carries TRBV28 and TRBJ2-3; D possibly corresponds to TRBD1 (6 bases). The ends were cut back, 2 bases at V and 0 bases at J, with 6 bases in the middle. The CDR3 is made up of 14 amino acids. CDR1 MDHEN and CDR2 SYDVKM come from the germline V gene. CDR3 protein: CASSLRGSTDTQYF. Written as DNA, the CDR3 is TGTGCCAGCAGTTTAAGGGGGAGCACAGATACGCAGTATTTT. The variable domain in full, with the rest retrieved from reference TRBV28 and TRBJ2-3, is DVKVTQSSRYLVKRTGEKVFLECVQDMDHENMFWYRQDPGLGLRLIYFSYDVKMKEKGDIPEGYSVSREKKERFSLILESASTNQTSMYLCASSLRGSTDTQYFGPGTRLTVL.

The chain has TRBV15 and TRBJ1-5, with D possibly TRBD1 on 6 matching bases. This CDR3 region has 15 residues. CDR1 is LNHNV and CDR2 is YYDKDF in the germline V gene (reference sequence). The V end lost 1 base, the J end lost 7 bases, and 14 bases lay between the germline ends. CDR3 nucleotide sequence: TGTGCCACCAGCAGAGGGGACACCCCTAGGCAGCCCCAGCATTTT. Amino acids: CATSRGDTPRQPQHF. The entire variable domain, with the rest obtained from reference TRBV15 and TRBJ1-5, is as follows: DAMVIQNPRYQVTQFGKPVTLSCSQTLNHNVMYWYQQKSSQAPKLLFHYYDKDFNNEADTPDNFQSRRPNTSFCFLDIRSPGLGDTAMYLCATSRGDTPRQPQHFGDGTRLSIL.

This clone was detected only once. This rearrangement joins TRBV5-1 to TRBJ1-1; possibly TRBD1 for D (6 bases). Trimming shortened V by 4 bases and J by 3 bases, and 16 bases separated the two germline ends. This CDR3 region has 15 residues. Germline-derived CDR1 and CDR2 are SGHRS and YFSETQ. CDR3 sequence (DNA): TGCGCCAGCAGCCTAGGACACTCAGGGGACACTGAAGCTTTCTTT. Translating it yields CASSLGHSGDTEAFF.

The chain joins TRBV4-1 to TRBJ1-2; no clear D gene. The CDR3 sequence is 17 residues long. CDR1 MGHRA and CDR2 YSYEKL come from the germline V gene. Trimming left V 1 base short and J 4 bases short, with 19 bases between. For the CDR3, the DNA is TGCGCCAGCAGCCAAGGGCCGCGGGATCTCGAGTTCTATGGCTACACCTTC. This encodes CASSQGPRDLEFYGYTF.

Worth noting for this clone: Germline and junction disagree at one end, which may indicate a read error. The rearrangement uses TRBV5-1 and TRBJ2-2, with unresolved D. The CDR3 spans 17 residues. Germline assignment: CDR1 SGHRS and CDR2 YFSETQ. The DNA for the CDR3 is TGCGCCAGCAGCTTGCTGCCGACTGGATCGAAAACCGGGGAGCTGTTTTTT. The encoded protein is CASSLLPTGSKTGELFF. The full variable domain, its missing parts supplied by reference TRBV5-1 and TRBJ2-2, is KAGVTQTPRYLIKTRGQQVTLSCSPISGHRSVSWYQQTPGQGLQFLFEYFSETQRNKGNFPGRFSGRQFSNSRSEMNVSTLELGDSALYLCASSLLPTGSKTGELFFGEGSRLTVL.

The chain combines TRBV28 with TRBJ2-5; 8 nucleotides align to TRBD2. With 3 bases clipped from V and 2 bases from J, the junction kept 8 bases outside the gene matches. There are 16 residues in the CDR3. CDR1 is MDHEN and CDR2 is SYDVKM in the germline V gene. CDR3 nucleotides: TGTGCCAGCAGTTTTATACGGGGGGGTCGGCAAGAGACCCAGTACTTC. This sequence encodes CASSFIRGGRQETQYF.

The gene calls are TRBV28 and TRBJ2-3; TRBD2 agrees at 9 bases. V lost 7 bases, J lost 9 bases, and 14 bases stayed unmatched. Germline CDR1 is MDHEN and CDR2 is SYDVKM. This CDR3 is 15 amino acids long. In nucleotides, the CDR3 is TGTGCCAGCAAAGACTATAGCGGGGGCCGACACACGCAGTATTTT. Translated, it gives CASKDYSGGRHTQYF.

The chain joins TRBV10-3 to TRBJ2-3; TRBD1 might be the D (5 bases). Germline V CDR1 and CDR2: ENHRY, SYGVKD. The CDR3 contains 14 residues. The V and J ends lost 8 bases and 5 bases respectively, with 17 bases between them. The CDR3 DNA sequence: TGTGCCATCGGAAAGACAGACCTGAGAGATACGCAGTATTTT. It translates to CAIGKTDLRDTQYF.

The CDR3 DNA reads TGTGCCAGCAGCCAAGTGGTGGGCAGCAATTCACCCCTCCACTTT. Amino acids: CASSQVVGSNSPLHF. The chain joins TRBV4-2 to TRBJ1-6; D unclear. V was shortened by 1 base and J by 7 bases, with 11 bases between the two germline ends. This CDR3 spans 15 amino acids. Germline lookup yields CDR1 LGHNA and CDR2 YNFKEQ.

The chain's CDR3 is CSAQGALDQPQHF. The CDR3 DNA reads TGCAGCGCTCAGGGGGCGTTGGATCAGCCCCAGCATTTT. The chain carries TRBV29-1 and TRBJ1-5, with 8 bases fitting TRBD1. Trimming at V came to 7 bases and at J to 5 bases, leaving 7 bases not matched to a gene. This CDR3 has 13 residues. Looked up from germline, CDR1 is SQVTM and CDR2 is ANQGSEA.

The chain recombines TRBV3-1 (or the pseudogene TRBV3-2) with TRBJ2-7; tentative D call: TRBD1 (5 bases). The CDR3 consists of 15 residues. From germline, CDR1 is LGHDT and CDR2 YNNKEL (reference sequence). Trimming removed 1 base at V and 5 bases at J, with 15 bases between. The CDR3, as DNA: TGTGCCAGCAGCCAAGGTGTAGGGGTGGTCCACGAGCAGTACTTC. Its translation: CASSQGVGVVHEQYF.

The chain combines TRBV6-5 with TRBJ2-1; D is possibly TRBD1 (6 bases). There are 13 residues in the CDR3. Germline lookup yields CDR1 MNHEY and CDR2 SVGAGI. V lost 7 bases and J lost 6, with 13 bases in between. In nucleotides, the CDR3 is TGTGCCAGCACCAGGCAGGGGCGCAATGAGCAGTTCTTC. Translating gives CASTRQGRNEQFF.